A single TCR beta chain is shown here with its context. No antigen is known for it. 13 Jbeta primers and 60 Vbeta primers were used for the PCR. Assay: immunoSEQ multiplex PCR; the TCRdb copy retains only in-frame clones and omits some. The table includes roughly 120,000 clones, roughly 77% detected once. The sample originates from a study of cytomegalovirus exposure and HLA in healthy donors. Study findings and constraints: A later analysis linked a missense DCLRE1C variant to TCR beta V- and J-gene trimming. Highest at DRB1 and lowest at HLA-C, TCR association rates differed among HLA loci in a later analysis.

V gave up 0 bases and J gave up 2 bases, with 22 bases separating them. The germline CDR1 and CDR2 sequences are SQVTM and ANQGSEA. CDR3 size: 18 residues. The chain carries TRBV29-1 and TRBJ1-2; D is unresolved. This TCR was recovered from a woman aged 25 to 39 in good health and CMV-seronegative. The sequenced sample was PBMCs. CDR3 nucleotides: TGCAGCGTTGAAGATCTTTGGCCGGGGTTAAACTACAACTATGGCTACACCTTC. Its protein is CSVEDLWPGLNYNYGYTF.